The clone carrying this T cell receptor beta chain is a singleton in its sample. Its antigen remains unknown. Sample-barcoded 5' priming and a J-beta primer mix drove a second PCR of roughly 6 to 12 cycles. A 12-random-nucleotide template-switch adaptor tagged each cDNA molecule. Via MiXCR, TCRdb re-called the 5' RACE reads, giving one row per CDR3 protein. The sample carries 850,000 to 1,000,000 distinct CDR3 sequences, approximately 50% recorded once. This sample was taken from a study of blood T cells in healthy people across ages. Per sample, extraction of total RNA gave at least 5 micrograms in every case. Study-wide results and caveats: Roughly linear age-related decline in beta diversity appeared, significant by age roughly 40.

The source material was blood. This clonotype was sampled from a woman aged 55-69 years in good health.

The CDR3 sequence: CSVEERLGAGLKQPQHF. CDR3 DNA sequence: TGCAGCGTTGAAGAGAGATTAGGTGCAGGGCTCAAGCAGCCCCAGCATTTT. The rearrangement uses TRBV29-1 and TRBJ1-5; D possibly corresponds to TRBD1 (5 bases). Trimming removed 0 bases at V and 7 bases at J, with 22 bases between. The CDR3 consists of 17 residues. Germline V gene lookup returns CDR1 SQVTM and CDR2 ANQGSEA.